This is a list of T cell receptor beta chains from one sample in a study of blood T cell repertoires in COVID-19. Sequencing was performed with immunoSEQ multiplex PCR; in TCRdb, only in-frame clones are kept and a portion is missing. The data hold 200,000 to 300,000 clones, with 65% to 90% observed a single time. Sequencing used PBMCs or T cells enriched from blood (not recorded which). The receptors were sampled from a woman in her forties or fifties with acute COVID-19. Both conserved end residues are part of each CDR3. Each record gives: clone size, D gene, J gene, V gene, CDR3 DNA, CDR3 protein. A D gene is named only where the DNA matches it firmly. Not all rows give a size; the values are once, few, many and, for expanded clones, a class.

>.|TRBD1|TRBJ2-2|TRBV18
TGTGCCAGCTCACCTGGGACAGGGGACACCGGGGAGCTGTTTTTT
CASSPGTGDTGELFF
>.|.|TRBJ2-1|TRBV4-1
TGCGCCAGCAGCCAAGCCCGGGGACAATTCGGTAATGAGCAGTTCTTC
CASSQARGQFGNEQFF
>.|.|TRBJ2-3|TRBV15
TGTGCCACCAGCAGCACGATACTCCCTAGCACAGATACGCAGTATTTT
CATSSTILPSTDTQYF
>.|TRBD1|TRBJ1-1|TRBV7-6
TGTGCCAGCAGCTTAGCGCGGGGACAGAACGCGGAAGCTTTCTTT
CASSLARGQNAEAFF
>.|TRBD1|TRBJ2-3|TRBV18
TGTGCCAGCTCACCACCGGGACAGGAATACACAGATACGCAGTATTTT
CASSPPGQEYTDTQYF
>.|TRBD1|TRBJ2-7|TRBV7-9
TGTGCCAGCAGCTTAGACAGGGGCGGTACCTACGAGCAGTACTTC
CASSLDRGGTYEQYF
>.|.|TRBJ2-3|TRBV11-2
TGTGCCAGCAGCTTAGCCTGGCTGCGGACAGATACGCAGTATTTT
CASSLAWLRTDTQYF
>.|.|TRBJ1-1|TRBV11-3
TGTGCCAGCCAACAGGGAAAGGGCACTGAAGCTTTCTTT
CASQQGKGTEAFF
>.|.|TRBJ2-2|TRBV18
TGTGCCAGCTCACCAAGACAGCTCACCGGGGAGCTGTTTTTT
CASSPRQLTGELFF
>.|.|TRBJ2-5|TRBV29-1
TGCAGCGTTGAAGATGTGGGGGGGGCGGAGACCCAGTACTTC
CSVEDVGGAETQYF
>.|TRBD1|TRBJ1-2|TRBV19
TGTGCCAGTAGTATAGTCGGGACAGGCTATGGCTACACCTTC
CASSIVGTGYGYTF
>.|.|TRBJ1-2|TRBV5-1
TGCGCCAGCAGTGAACAGGGTGGGCTGAACTATGGCTACACCTTC
CASSEQGGLNYGYTF
>.|TRBD1|TRBJ1-5|TRBV7-6
TGTGCCAGCAGCCCCTATACAGGGGATAGCAATCAGCCCCAGCATTTT
CASSPYTGDSNQPQHF
>.|TRBD1|TRBJ2-5|TRBV3-1/TRBV3-2
TGTGCCACCCATACCCCAGCGGGACAGGGGTTCCAAGAGACCCAGTACTTC
CATHTPAGQGFQETQYF
>.|.|TRBJ1-1|TRBV15
TGTGCCACCAGCCGAGGGGGGGGCACTGAAGCTTTCTTT
CATSRGGGTEAFF
>.|TRBD2|TRBJ2-1|TRBV30
TGTGCCTGGAGTTTGACTAGCGGGGGCCTATACAATGAGCAGTTCTTC
CAWSLTSGGLYNEQFF
>few|.|TRBJ1-1|TRBV18
TGTGCCAGCTCACCAATAGGAGACACTGAAGCTTTCTTT
CASSPIGDTEAFF
>once|TRBD1|TRBJ1-3|TRBV2
TGTGCCAGCAGTGGGACAGGGGGCTTACTAACTGGAAACACCATATATTTT
CASSGTGGLLTGNTIYF
>.|TRBD1|TRBJ1-2|TRBV12-3/TRBV12-4
TGTGCCAGCAGTTTAGATCAGGGGGACTACACCTTC
CASSLDQGDYTF
>.|TRBD1|TRBJ1-4|TRBV11-2
TGTGCCAGCAGCGTATATCCCCGGGACAGCGAAAAACTGTTTTTT
CASSVYPRDSEKLFF
>once|.|TRBJ2-3|TRBV18
TGTGCCAGCTCAGCTGTGGGCGGGGGCCCCACAGATACGCAGTATTTT
CASSAVGGGPTDTQYF
>.|.|TRBJ2-2|TRBV5-6
TGTGCCAGCAGCCCCTGGGCAGGGGCGAACACCGGGGAGCTGTTTTTT
CASSPWAGANTGELFF
>.|.|TRBJ1-2|TRBV18
TGTGCCAGCTCACCACAAGGGGACTTGAAGATTAACTATGGCTACACCTTC
CASSPQGDLKINYGYTF
>.|.|TRBJ2-1|TRBV9
TGTGCCAGCAGCACCCTGGTGGGGGCGAGCTCCTACAATGAGCAGTTCTTC
CASSTLVGASSYNEQFF
>.|.|TRBJ1-1|TRBV19
TGTGCCAGTAGTATAGGCTACAGGGTTTGGAACACTGAAGCTTTCTTT
CASSIGYRVWNTEAFF
>.|TRBD1|TRBJ1-1|TRBV19
TGTGCCAGTAGGGGGGGACAGTCGCCTGAAGCTTTCTTT
CASRGGQSPEAFF
>.|.|TRBJ1-1|TRBV5-8
TGTGCCAGCAGCCCGTTGACAGGTATAAACACTGAAGCTTTCTTT
CASSPLTGINTEAFF
>.|TRBD1|TRBJ1-5|TRBV5-1
TGCGCCAGCAGTCAAGTTCCGGGACAGGCTGAGCCCCAGCATTTT
CASSQVPGQAEPQHF
>.|.|TRBJ2-7|TRBV6-1
TGTGCCAGCAGTGAATCCCTGTACGAGCAGTACTTC
CASSESLYEQYF
>.|TRBD1|TRBJ1-3|TRBV7-8
TGTGCCACGGGACCTGGGACAGGGGATCAGTCTGGAAACACCATATATTTT
CATGPGTGDQSGNTIYF
>.|.|TRBJ1-1|TRBV2
TGTGCCAGCAGTGTCTCTGGGCAAACAGGAGCTTTCTTT
CASSVSGQTGAFF
>.|.|TRBJ1-1|TRBV9
TGTGCCAGCAGCACGAGCTTGAACACTGAAGCTTTCTTT
CASSTSLNTEAFF
>.|TRBD2|TRBJ2-2|TRBV11-3
TGTGCCAGCAGCGAGCTAGCGGGGGAAACCGGGGAGCTGTTTTTT
CASSELAGETGELFF
>.|.|TRBJ1-1|TRBV18
TGTGCCAGCTCACCCCTGGGTAGTAGCGCTGAAGCTTTCTTT
CASSPLGSSAEAFF
>.|.|TRBJ1-2|TRBV4-3
TGCGCCAGCAGCCAAGGGGGAGGTGGTATAAACTATGGCTACACCTTC
CASSQGGGGINYGYTF
>.|.|TRBJ1-2|TRBV5-6
TGTGCCAGCAGCGGTAGGGGTGGCTACACCTTC
CASSGRGGYTF
>.|.|TRBJ1-2|TRBV5-1
TGCGCCAGCAGCGACAGCGAGGAGGGCTACACCTTC
CASSDSEEGYTF
>once|TRBD1|TRBJ1-4|TRBV30
TGTGCCTGGAGCAGGGGGCGTGGGGAAAAACTGTTTTTT
CAWSRGRGEKLFF
>.|TRBD1|TRBJ2-5|TRBV5-1
TGCGCCAGCAGCCACGAAATCGGGGACAGGGCAGAGACCCAGTACTTC
CASSHEIGDRAETQYF
>.|TRBD1|TRBJ1-2|TRBV24-1
TGTGCCACCAGTGATACGACAGGGGACGGCTACACCTTC
CATSDTTGDGYTF
>few|.|TRBJ1-2|TRBV11-2
TGTGCCAGCAGCTTTAATCAGGATCTAAACTATGGCTACACCTTC
CASSFNQDLNYGYTF
>.|TRBD2|TRBJ2-1|TRBV5-1
TGCGCCAGCAGCTACGGCGGGGGGGCCTACAATGAGCAGTTCTTC
CASSYGGGAYNEQFF
>.|TRBD1|TRBJ1-3|TRBV7-2
TGTGCCAGCAGCTCTTTCAGGGGGCGCGTCGGAAACACCATATATTTT
CASSSFRGRVGNTIYF
>.|.|TRBJ1-1|TRBV12-3/TRBV12-4
TGTGCCAGCAGTTTACAGTGGAGCACTGAAGCTTTCTTT
CASSLQWSTEAFF
>few|.|TRBJ2-1|TRBV9
TGTGCCAGCAGCGTAGGGGCCAGGTTTAACCATGAGCAGTTCTTC
CASSVGARFNHEQFF
>.|.|TRBJ1-1|TRBV5-6
TGTGCCAGCAGCTGGGGCGGAGGGCATGAAGCTTTCTTT
CASSWGGGHEAFF
>.|.|TRBJ2-3|TRBV6-5
TGTGCCAGCAGTTACCACCTAGCGCTTGGGGATACGCAGTATTTT
CASSYHLALGDTQYF
>.|.|TRBJ1-4|TRBV5-1
TGCGCCAGCAGCGCCCCCGAGACATCGAATGAAAAACTGTTTTTT
CASSAPETSNEKLFF
>.|.|TRBJ1-1|TRBV5-1
TGCGCCAGCAGCTCGGGGGGCGGATGGACTGAAGCTTTCTTT
CASSSGGGWTEAFF
>.|.|TRBJ1-2|TRBV9
TGTGCCAGCAGCGTAGAAAGGCAGGACTATGGCTACACCTTC
CASSVERQDYGYTF